This T cell receptor beta chain was identified during a study of shared clonotypes between healthy human individuals. For the study at large: Researchers drew samples from two women and a few men aged 18 to 49.

Profiled with immunoSEQ multiplex PCR; TCRdb holds only in-frame clones, not every one. The data show 1 million to 1.3 million clones, with around 78% seen just once and 0.5% to 0.65% held by the top ten. Healthy HIV-negative adults without recent acute infections or vaccinations served as donors. Regarding this clone: Its target is not known. This sample also contains other DNA sequences that code for the same CDR3.

Overall study findings and caveats: Although depth was large, rarefaction showed that sequencing of the sorted subsets was incomplete.

This receptor was taken from a man aged 18 to 35 in good health. Some clones in this sample may be carry-over from other donors' samples. Material: memory CD4+ T cells from PBMCs. As for subset: CD45RA-negative fraction.

CDR3 coding DNA: TGTGCCTGGAGTGTACGGTGGGACACTGAAGCTTTCTTT. Amino acid sequence: CAWSVRWDTEAFF. The J gene is TRBJ1-1, the V gene TRBV30, with D unclear. The CDR3 contains 13 residues. Germline V CDR1 and CDR2: GTSNPN, SVGIG (reference sequence). V was clipped by 0 bases and J by 3 bases, with 8 bases between them.